What follows are 19 T cell receptor beta chains derived from one specimen sequenced in a study of cytomegalovirus exposure and HLA in healthy donors. The PCR made use of 60 Vbeta and 13 Jbeta primers. Profiling relied on immunoSEQ multiplex PCR, and the TCRdb table lists in-frame clones only, not all of them. Found here are 150,000 or so clones, around 80% of them singletons; the top ten hold approximately 1.9%. Sequenced material: PBMCs. Receptors originate from a man younger than 30 in good health and CMV-seronegative.

This chain uses TRBV23-1 with TRBJ2-1; 9 nucleotides match TRBD2. TRBV23-1 qualifies as an ORF whose function is uncertain. Trimming took 7 bases from V and 7 from J; bases not matched to a gene: 11. The CDR3 covers 15 residues. CDR3 nucleotide sequence: TGCGCCAGCATCCCGGCGGGGGGGGAGGGGAATGAGCAGTTCTTC. Its translation: CASIPAGGEGNEQFF.

This CDR3 reads CAISALVEGAMNTEAFF. CDR3 sequence (DNA): TGTGCCATCAGTGCTCTCGTGGAGGGGGCAATGAACACTGAAGCTTTCTTT. The chain employs TRBV10-3 and TRBJ1-1; TRBD1 matches 7 bases. V lost 4 bases, J lost 0 bases, and 11 bases stayed unmatched. Germline assignment: CDR1 ENHRY and CDR2 SYGVKD. This CDR3 region has 17 residues.

V usage is TRBV28 and J usage is TRBJ2-7, with D perhaps matching TRBD1 (6 bases). Trimming removed 8 bases at V and 0 bases at J, with 17 bases between. Germline V gene sequence: CDR1 MDHEN, CDR2 SYDVKM. This CDR3 has 15 residues. The CDR3 DNA reads TGTGCCAGCGAATCCGGGACACGGAGCTCCTACGAGCAGTACTTC. It specifies CASESGTRSSYEQYF. Full variable domain (rest looked up from reference TRBV28 and TRBJ2-7): DVKVTQSSRYLVKRTGEKVFLECVQDMDHENMFWYRQDPGLGLRLIYFSYDVKMKEKGDIPEGYSVSREKKERFSLILESASTNQTSMYLCASESGTRSSYEQYFGPGTRLTVT.

V is TRBV7-2 and J is TRBJ2-7; no definite D call. Per germline, CDR1 SGHTA and CDR2 FQGNSA. The CDR3 covers 14 residues. The germline V and J ends were trimmed by 8 bases and 4 bases, with 18 bases remaining between them. CDR3 coding DNA: TGTGCCAGCGGAGAGACTCTAGTAGGATACGAGCAGTACTTC. Protein product: CASGETLVGYEQYF.

V is TRBV27 and J is TRBJ2-1; a possible D gene is TRBD2 (5 bases). V lost 2 bases to trimming and J lost 4 bases, with 12 bases between them. There are 15 residues in the CDR3. Germline-derived CDR1 and CDR2 are MNHEY and SMNVEV (reference sequence). CDR3 DNA: TGTGCCAGCAGTTTAACCGGGGTGGGATACAATGAGCAGTTCTTC. This translates into CASSLTGVGYNEQFF.

This sequence joins TRBV11-3 and TRBJ2-2; 14 nucleotides line up with TRBD2. CDR3 size: 16 residues. The ends lost 5 bases at V and 7 bases at J; junction bases unmatched: 6. Germline V gene lookup returns CDR1 SGHNT and CDR2 YENEEA. CDR3 sequence (DNA): TGTGCCAGCAGCGCCCGACTAGCGGGAGGGGTCGGGGAGCTGTTTTTT. Residues: CASSARLAGGVGELFF.

This chain uses TRBV6-5 with TRBJ2-1; tentatively, D is TRBD2 (5 bases). This CDR3 region has 11 residues. CDR1 and CDR2 from the germline V gene are MNHEY and SVGAGI. The V end lost 6 bases, the J end lost 13 bases, and 13 bases lay between the germline ends. The CDR3 nucleotides read TGTGCCAGCAGCTCGGACTCACTTCAGTTCTTC. Its protein product is CASSSDSLQFF.

The sample holds many counts of this clone. The chain is built from TRBV28 and TRBJ2-7; 8 positions match TRBD1. The germline V gene has CDR1 MDHEN and CDR2 SYDVKM. The length of the CDR3 is 13 residues. V lost 7 bases, J lost 2 bases, and 4 bases stayed unmatched. The CDR3 sequence is CASKRTGTYEQYF. As DNA, the CDR3 is TGTGCCAGCAAAAGGACAGGGACCTACGAGCAGTACTTC.

The chain carries TRBV18 and TRBJ1-2, with 10 bases lining up with TRBD1. CDR3 length: 14 residues. Germline V gives CDR1 KGHSH, CDR2 LQKENI. V was clipped by 0 bases and J by 6 bases; unmatched bases: 1. The CDR3 reads CASSPPGQGHGYTF. CDR3 nucleotides: TGTGCCAGCTCACCACCGGGACAGGGGCATGGCTACACCTTC.

In its sample, this clone was seen a few times. The gene calls are TRBV28 and TRBJ2-1, with a tentative D call TRBD2 (6 bases). Germline V gene sequence: CDR1 MDHEN, CDR2 SYDVKM. Trimming took 10 bases from V and 0 from J, leaving 7 bases between them. CDR3 size: 12 residues. This chain's CDR3 is CATGSSYNEQFF. The CDR3 bases are TGTGCCACCGGGAGCTCCTACAATGAGCAGTTCTTC.

This sequence joins TRBV23-1 and TRBJ2-2; TRBD2 might be the D (6 bases). TRBV23-1 is treated as an ORF (open reading frame) with a function not yet certain. This CDR3 comprises 16 residues. Trimming left V 8 bases short and J 2 bases short, with 18 bases between. This CDR3 reads CASDVQGLINTGELFF. CDR3 bases: TGCGCCAGCGATGTCCAGGGACTTATAAACACCGGGGAGCTGTTTTTT.

The chain carries TRBV10-3 and TRBJ1-1, with no clear D. The CDR3 covers 14 residues. V was pared by 6 bases and J by 1 base, with 12 bases between. In germline, CDR1 is ENHRY, CDR2 SYGVKD. This CDR3 is CAIRTSGWNTEAFF. CDR3 nucleotide sequence: TGTGCCATCAGGACCTCGGGGTGGAACACTGAAGCTTTCTTT.

This chain uses TRBV6-6 with TRBJ2-7; 11 bases match TRBD2. V dropped 6 bases and J dropped 1; count of bases not matched to a gene: 5. Germline V gene sequence: CDR1 MNHNY, CDR2 SVGAGI (reference sequence). This CDR3 contains 15 residues. The DNA of the CDR3 is TGTGCCAGCAGACCGGGACTAGCGGATTCCTACGAGCAGTACTTC. Translating gives CASRPGLADSYEQYF.

V and J are TRBV7-6 and TRBJ2-5; D is possibly TRBD1 (7 bases). The better agreement between TRBJ2-7 and the DNA end casts doubt on the J call. The V gene's germline CDR1 is SGHVS and CDR2 FNYEAQ. This CDR3 has 15 residues. The CDR3 here is CASSLVQGRTYEQYF. In DNA, the CDR3 is TGTGCCAGCAGCTTAGTACAGGGGAGGACCTACGAGCAGTACTTC.

This rearrangement joins TRBV10-3 to TRBJ1-1, with a tentative D call TRBD1 (5 bases). The CDR3 extends over 14 amino acids. CDR1 is ENHRY, CDR2 SYGVKD, per germline. V was clipped by 2 bases and J by 1 base, with 8 bases between them. The CDR3: CAISEPTGNTEAFF. Here the CDR3 DNA reads TGTGCCATCAGTGAGCCTACAGGGAACACTGAAGCTTTCTTT.

The chain employs TRBV7-2 and TRBJ1-1, with 7 bases identical to TRBD1. V gave up 5 bases and J gave up 4 bases; unmatched junction bases: 7. CDR1 and CDR2 (germline): SGHTA, FQGNSA. There are 14 residues in the CDR3. The CDR3 region has the DNA TGTGCCAGCAGCACCCCGACAGGGATCACTGAAGCTTTCTTT. Translating gives CASSTPTGITEAFF.

The chain links TRBV28 to TRBJ2-4, with D possibly being TRBD2 (7 bases). Deletions cut 11 bases from V and 3 bases from J, with 20 bases between. Germline-derived CDR1 and CDR2 are MDHEN and SYDVKM. The CDR3 extends over 15 amino acids. CDR3 nucleotides: TGTGCCGCGGCGGGGGCTGATCGATACAAAAACATTCAGTACTTC. This sequence encodes CAAAGADRYKNIQYF.

The V gene is TRBV7-9, the J gene TRBJ1-2, with no clear D. Trimming cost V 5 bases and J 4 bases, with 11 bases left between them. This CDR3 is built from 13 residues. Germline V gene data show CDR1 as SEHNR and CDR2 as FQNEAQ (reference sequence). The CDR3 nucleotides are TGTGCCAGCAGCCTCGGACGGGGCTATGGCTACACCTTC. Protein: CASSLGRGYGYTF.

The chain employs TRBV4-3 and TRBJ2-1; possible D gene TRBD1, 5 bases. Germline assignment: CDR1 LGHNA and CDR2 YSLEER. V was cut by 0 bases and J by 10 bases, with 13 bases left in between. This CDR3 has 14 amino acids. The CDR3 bases are TGCGCCAGCAGCCAAGACCGAACGTGGGGCGAGCAGTTCTTC. It yields the protein CASSQDRTWGEQFF.